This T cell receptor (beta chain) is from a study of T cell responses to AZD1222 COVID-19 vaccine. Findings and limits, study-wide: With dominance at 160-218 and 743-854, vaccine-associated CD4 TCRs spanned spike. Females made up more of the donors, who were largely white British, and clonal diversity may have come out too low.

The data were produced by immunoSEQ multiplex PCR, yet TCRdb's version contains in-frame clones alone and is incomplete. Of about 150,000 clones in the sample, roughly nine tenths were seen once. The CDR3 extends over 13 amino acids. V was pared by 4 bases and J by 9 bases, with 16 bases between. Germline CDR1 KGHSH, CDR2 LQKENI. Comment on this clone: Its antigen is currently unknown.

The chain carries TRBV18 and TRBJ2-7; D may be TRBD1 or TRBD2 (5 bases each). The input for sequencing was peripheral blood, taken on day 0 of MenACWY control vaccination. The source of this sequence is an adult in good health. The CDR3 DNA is TGTGCCAGCTCACGGGGTCACGGGGACGGGCAGTACTTC. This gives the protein CASSRGHGDGQYF. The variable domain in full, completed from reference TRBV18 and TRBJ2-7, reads NAGVMQNPRHLVRRRGQEARLRCSPMKGHSHVYWYRQLPEEGLKFMVYLQKENIIDESGMPKERFSAEFPKEGPSILRIQQVVRGDSAAYFCASSRGHGDGQYFGPGTRLTVT.